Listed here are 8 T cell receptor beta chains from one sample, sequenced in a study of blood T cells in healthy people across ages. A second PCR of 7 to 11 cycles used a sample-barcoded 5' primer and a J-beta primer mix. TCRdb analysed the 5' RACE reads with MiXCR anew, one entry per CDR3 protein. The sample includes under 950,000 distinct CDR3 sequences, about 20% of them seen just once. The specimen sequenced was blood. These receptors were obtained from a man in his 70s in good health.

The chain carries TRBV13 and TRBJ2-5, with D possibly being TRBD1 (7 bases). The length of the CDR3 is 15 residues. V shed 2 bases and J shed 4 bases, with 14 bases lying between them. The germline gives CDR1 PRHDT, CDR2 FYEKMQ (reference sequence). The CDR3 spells CASSLYQGGRETQYF. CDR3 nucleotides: TGTGCCAGCAGCTTATATCAGGGGGGTCGAGAGACCCAGTACTTC.

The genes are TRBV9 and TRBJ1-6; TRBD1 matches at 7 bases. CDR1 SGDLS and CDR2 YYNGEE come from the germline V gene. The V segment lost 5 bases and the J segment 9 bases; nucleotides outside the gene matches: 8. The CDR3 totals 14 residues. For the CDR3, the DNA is TGTGCCAGCAGTATCAGGGGGGAGGCTTCACCCCTCCACTTT. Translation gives CASSIRGEASPLHF.

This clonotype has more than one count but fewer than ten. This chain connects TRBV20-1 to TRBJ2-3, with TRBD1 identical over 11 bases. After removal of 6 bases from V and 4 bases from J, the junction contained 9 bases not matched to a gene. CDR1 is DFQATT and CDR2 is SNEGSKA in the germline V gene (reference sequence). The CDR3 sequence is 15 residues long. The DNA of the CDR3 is TGCAGTGCGGGCTACGGACAGGGGGCGTCAGATACGCAGTATTTT. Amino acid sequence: CSAGYGQGASDTQYF.

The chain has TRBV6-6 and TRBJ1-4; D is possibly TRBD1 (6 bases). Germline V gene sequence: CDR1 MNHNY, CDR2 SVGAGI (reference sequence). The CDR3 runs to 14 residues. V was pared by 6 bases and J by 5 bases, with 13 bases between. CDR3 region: CASSSHRANEKLFF. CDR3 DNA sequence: TGTGCCAGCAGCTCGCACAGGGCCAATGAAAAACTGTTTTTT.

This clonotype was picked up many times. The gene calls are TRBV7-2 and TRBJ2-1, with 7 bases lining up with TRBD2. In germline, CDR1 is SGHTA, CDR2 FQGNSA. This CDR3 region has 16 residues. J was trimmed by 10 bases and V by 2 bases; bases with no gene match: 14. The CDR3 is CASSLSGGLPRMEQFF. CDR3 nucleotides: TGTGCCAGCAGCTTAAGTGGGGGACTACCCCGGATGGAGCAGTTCTTC. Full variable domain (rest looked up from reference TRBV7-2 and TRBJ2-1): GAGVSQSPSNKVTEKGKDVELRCDPISGHTALYWYRQSLGQGLEFLIYFQGNSAPDKSGLPSDRFSAERTGGSVSTLTIQRTQQEDSAVYLCASSLSGGLPRMEQFFGPGTRLTVL.

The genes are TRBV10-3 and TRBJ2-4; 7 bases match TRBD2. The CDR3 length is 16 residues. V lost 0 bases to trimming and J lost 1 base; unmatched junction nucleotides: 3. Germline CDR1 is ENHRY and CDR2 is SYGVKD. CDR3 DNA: TGTGCCATCAGTGAGTCGGGGGGGGAGGCCAAAAACATTCAGTACTTC. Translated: CAISESGGEAKNIQYF.

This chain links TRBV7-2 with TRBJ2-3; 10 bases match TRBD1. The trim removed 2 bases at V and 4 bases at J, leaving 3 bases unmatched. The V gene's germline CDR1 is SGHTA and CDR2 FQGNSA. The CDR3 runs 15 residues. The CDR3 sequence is CASSLLGQGSDTQYF. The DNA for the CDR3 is TGTGCCAGCAGCTTACTGGGACAGGGGTCAGATACGCAGTATTTT.

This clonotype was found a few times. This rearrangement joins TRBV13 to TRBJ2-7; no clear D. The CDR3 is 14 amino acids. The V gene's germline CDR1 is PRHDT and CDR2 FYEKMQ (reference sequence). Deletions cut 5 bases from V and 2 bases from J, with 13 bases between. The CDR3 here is CASSPTSPPYEQYF. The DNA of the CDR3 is TGTGCCAGCAGCCCAACATCCCCGCCCTACGAGCAGTACTTC.